This is a list of T cell receptor beta chains from one sample in a study of breast tumors, draining lymph nodes, adjacent tissues. TCRdb re-analysed the multiplex PCR reads in MiXCR, keeping a single row per CDR3 protein. Of approximately 250,000 distinct CDR3 sequences listed, less than 45% are singletons. Material for sequencing was axillary lymph node tissue. Receptors were obtained from a female donor with breast cancer. Some clones in this sample may be carry-over from other donors' samples. Both conserved end residues are part of each CDR3. The D gene is left open where the match is weak. A clone size is listed for some rows: how often the clone was seen (once, few, many), or a class if it is expanded.

TRBJ2-3	many	TRBV3-1	NA	CASSQGLDTQYF	TGTGCCAGCAGCCAAGGACTAGATACGCAGTATTTT
TRBJ1-1	NA	TRBV7-3	NA	CASSHRPNTEAFF	TGTGCCAGCAGCCATCGACCAAACACTGAAGCTTTCTTT
TRBJ2-1	many	TRBV20-1	TRBD1	CSARDPLGGHNEQFF	TGCAGTGCTAGAGATCCGTTAGGGGGCCACAATGAGCAGTTCTTC
TRBJ2-6	NA	TRBV6-4	NA	CASSEQLASGANVLTF	TGTGCCAGCAGTGAGCAGCTCGCCTCTGGGGCCAACGTCCTGACTTTC
TRBJ2-5	NA	TRBV11-2	TRBD2	CASSPWTSAGRETQYF	TGTGCCAGCAGCCCCTGGACTAGCGCGGGCAGGGAGACCCAGTACTTC
TRBJ1-5	many	TRBV19	TRBD1	CASSQTGSQPQHF	TGTGCCAGTAGTCAGACAGGGAGTCAGCCCCAGCATTTT
TRBJ2-1	many	TRBV2	TRBD1	CASSADRVTYNEQFF	TGTGCCAGCAGTGCGGACAGGGTAACCTACAATGAGCAGTTCTTC
TRBJ1-5	many	TRBV7-2	NA	CASSLYRSNQPQHF	TGTGCCAGCAGCTTATACAGAAGCAATCAGCCCCAGCATTTT
TRBJ1-6	many	TRBV30	TRBD1	CAWSITGTGNSPLHF	TGTGCCTGGAGTATAACCGGGACAGGGAATTCACCCCTCCACTTT
TRBJ1-2	many	TRBV19	NA	CASSTRDFYGYTF	TGTGCCAGTAGTACCCGGGACTTCTATGGCTACACCTTC
TRBJ2-7	NA	TRBV12-3/TRBV12-4	TRBD1	CASRWTGTGFYEQYF	TGTGCCAGCAGATGGACAGGGACAGGGTTCTACGAGCAGTACTTC
TRBJ1-4	many	TRBV9	TRBD1	CASSREPGQGGEKLFF	TGTGCCAGCAGCAGAGAACCGGGACAGGGAGGAGAAAAACTGTTTTTT
TRBJ2-7	NA	TRBV19	NA	CASSIGTGGGEQYF	TGTGCCAGTAGTATAGGAACTGGGGGCGGCGAGCAGTACTTC
TRBJ2-1	many	TRBV20-1	TRBD2	CSAPKGGLEVEQFF	TGCAGTGCTCCTAAGGGGGGACTAGAGGTTGAGCAGTTCTTC
TRBJ2-3	NA	TRBV20-1	NA	CSATRGGVNTQYF	TGCAGTGCTACCCGAGGGGGGGTAAATACGCAGTATTTT
TRBJ2-7	many	TRBV4-2	NA	CASSQGSPRQEQYF	TGTGCCAGCAGCCAAGGCTCCCCCCGGCAAGAGCAGTACTTC
TRBJ2-3	NA	TRBV20-1	NA	CSAQGGDTQYF	TGCAGTGCTCAGGGGGGGGATACGCAGTATTTT
TRBJ2-5	many	TRBV6-6	TRBD1	CASISQPGQVIQETQYF	TGTGCCAGCATTTCACAGCCGGGACAGGTGATCCAAGAGACCCAGTACTTC
TRBJ1-3	many	TRBV6-5	NA	CASAGVDSGNTIYF	TGTGCCAGCGCAGGGGTGGATTCTGGAAACACCATATATTTT
TRBJ2-3	many	TRBV19	TRBD2	CASMERGITDTQYF	TGTGCCAGTATGGAGCGGGGAATCACAGATACGCAGTATTTT
TRBJ1-2	NA	TRBV6-2/TRBV6-3	NA	CASSYDGYGYTF	TGTGCCAGCAGTTACGACGGGTATGGCTACACCTTC
TRBJ2-3	few	TRBV9	TRBD2	CASSVRLAGGPDTQYF	TGTGCCAGCAGCGTAAGACTTGCGGGGGGGCCGGATACGCAGTATTTT
TRBJ1-5	many	TRBV2	NA	CASSPDTNQPQHF	TGTGCCAGCAGCCCGGACACCAATCAGCCCCAGCATTTT
TRBJ2-1	few	TRBV18	TRBD1	CASSPGQGVYEQFF	TGTGCCAGCTCACCGGGACAGGGGGTATATGAGCAGTTCTTC
TRBJ2-3	NA	TRBV24-1	NA	CASSQGRGLSTDTQYF	TGTGCCAGCAGCCAAGGACGTGGGCTATCGACAGATACGCAGTATTTT
TRBJ1-6	NA	TRBV10-3	TRBD1	CAISESPDRGPLHF	TGTGCCATCAGTGAGTCGCCGGACAGGGGGCCCCTCCACTTT
TRBJ1-6	many	TRBV9	NA	CASSEQVGNSPLHF	TGTGCCAGCAGCGAACAGGTTGGGAATTCACCCCTCCACTTT
TRBJ1-1	NA	TRBV20-1	NA	CSARETNKGTEAFF	TGCAGTGCTAGAGAGACCAATAAAGGGACTGAAGCTTTCTTT
TRBJ2-3	NA	TRBV7-2	NA	CASSLGVADTQYF	TGTGCCAGCAGCTTAGGGGTGGCAGATACGCAGTATTTT
TRBJ2-7	NA	TRBV18	TRBD2	CASSPPIGTSGSYEQYF	TGTGCCAGCTCACCACCAATAGGGACTAGCGGGAGCTACGAGCAGTACTTC
TRBJ1-2	many	TRBV10-2	NA	CASSEAQNYGYTF	TGCGCCAGCAGTGAGGCCCAGAACTATGGCTACACCTTC
TRBJ2-3	many	TRBV4-3	TRBD2	CASSRRGGPADTQYF	TGCGCCAGCAGCCGGAGGGGAGGGCCCGCAGATACGCAGTATTTT
TRBJ2-5	many	TRBV18	NA	CASSPVWRETQYF	TGTGCCAGCTCACCTGTATGGCGGGAGACCCAGTACTTC
TRBJ2-1	many	TRBV7-3	TRBD2	CASSLRLAGHNEQFF	TGTGCCAGCAGCTTAAGACTAGCGGGGCACAATGAGCAGTTCTTC
TRBJ2-6	NA	TRBV5-5	NA	CASSPGAGANVLTF	TGCGCCAGCAGCCCGGGGGCAGGGGCCAACGTCCTGACTTTC
TRBJ2-1	NA	TRBV9	TRBD1	CASDGGGQGRHEQFF	TGTGCCAGTGATGGGGGGGGACAGGGGAGGCATGAGCAGTTCTTC
TRBJ1-2	many	TRBV4-1	NA	CASSQDRGTWGYTF	TGCGCCAGCAGCCAAGATAGGGGAACTTGGGGCTACACCTTC
TRBJ2-2	many	TRBV7-2	TRBD2	CASSFGLAPNTGELFF	TGTGCCAGCAGCTTTGGACTAGCGCCGAACACCGGGGAGCTGTTTTTT
TRBJ2-3	many	TRBV9	NA	CASSEGGDTQYF	TGTGCCAGCAGCGAAGGGGGAGATACGCAGTATTTT
TRBJ2-5	many	TRBV7-3	TRBD1	CASSALQGGTQYF	TGTGCCAGCAGCGCACTACAGGGGGGGACCCAGTACTTC
TRBJ1-2	NA	TRBV29-1	TRBD1	CSVAPGQGYGYTF	TGCAGCGTGGCCCCGGGACAGGGCTATGGCTACACCTTC
TRBJ2-7	many	TRBV20-1	TRBD2	CSARDRTSGREDEQYF	TGCAGTGCTAGAGATAGGACTAGCGGGAGGGAGGACGAGCAGTACTTC
TRBJ2-2	NA	TRBV6-6	TRBD2	CASSYSSLAGGLFF	TGTGCCAGCAGTTACTCTTCACTAGCGGGTGGGCTGTTTTTT
TRBJ2-3	once	TRBV7-6	NA	CASSLPQGQGGTDPQYF	TGTGCCAGCAGCTTACCACAGGGCCAGGGAGGCACAGATCCGCAGTATTTT
TRBJ2-2	many	TRBV7-3	TRBD2	CASSPTGLAGLGELFF	TGTGCCAGCAGCCCAACAGGACTAGCGGGATTAGGGGAGCTGTTTTTT
TRBJ1-5	many	TRBV10-3	TRBD1	CAIRETGAINQPQHF	TGTGCCATCAGGGAAACAGGGGCTATCAATCAGCCCCAGCATTTT
TRBJ2-1	many	TRBV6-1	NA	CASSRTDEGEQFF	TGTGCCAGCAGCCGGACGGATGAGGGTGAGCAGTTCTTC
TRBJ1-3	many	TRBV19	NA	CASKGYGQLGNTIYF	TGTGCCAGTAAAGGTTATGGACAGCTTGGAAACACCATATATTTT
TRBJ2-3	many	TRBV4-2	NA	CASSQEPSGTDTQYF	TGTGCCAGCAGCCAAGAACCCAGCGGGACAGATACGCAGTATTTT
TRBJ2-1	many	TRBV7-3	NA	CASSPSGLGAEQFF	TGTGCCAGCAGCCCGTCTGGTCTTGGGGCTGAGCAGTTCTTC
TRBJ2-7	many	TRBV5-6	TRBD1	CASSFRDSAFGEQYF	TGTGCCAGCAGCTTCCGGGACAGCGCCTTTGGGGAGCAGTACTTC
TRBJ2-1	many	TRBV7-2	NA	CASSLEWWSSYNEQFF	TGTGCCAGCAGCTTAGAATGGTGGTCTTCCTACAATGAGCAGTTCTTC
TRBJ2-5	many	TRBV20-1	NA	CSATGGEETQYF	TGCAGTGCCACAGGGGGGGAAGAGACCCAGTACTTC